These T cell receptor beta chains were read from a single sample in a study of OX40 agonist ivuxolimab in advanced cancers. The protocol was immunoSEQ multiplex PCR, while the TCRdb copy is restricted to in-frame clones and leaves out a portion. This sample has around 100,000 clones; roughly 95% occur once, and the top ten carry 2% to 2.5%. The sequences come from CD4+ or CD8+ T cells sorted from blood, collected in a trial of the OX40 agonist ivuxolimab. The receptors were sampled from an adult with an advanced solid tumor such as melanoma, head and neck, liver or kidney cancer. Both conserved end residues are part of each CDR3. A D gene is named only where the DNA matches it firmly. Clone size appears in some rows only: once, few, many, or a class for an expanded clone.

>TRBJ2-7|TRBD1|NA|TRBV28
TGTGCCAGCAGTTTACCTCGGACAGGGAAGGGGTTCTACGAGCAGTACTTC
CASSLPRTGKGFYEQYF
>TRBJ2-7|TRBD1|NA|TRBV14
TGTGCCAGCAGCCAAGGCCGGGACAGACCTTTCTACGAGCAGTACTTC
CASSQGRDRPFYEQYF
>TRBJ2-2|TRBD1|NA|TRBV19
TGTGCCAGTAGTCCCGGGACAGAAGACACCGGGGAGCTGTTTTTT
CASSPGTEDTGELFF
>TRBJ1-4|NA|NA|TRBV4-3
TGCGCCAGCAGCCACCGGTTTAATGAAAAACTGTTTTTT
CASSHRFNEKLFF
>TRBJ1-1|NA|NA|TRBV5-4
TGTGCCAGCAGCTTCTCAGGGGACACTGAAGCTTTCTTT
CASSFSGDTEAFF
>TRBJ2-3|NA|NA|TRBV27
TGTGCCAGCAGTTTAGGCCCCTCTAGCACAGATACGCAGTATTTT
CASSLGPSSTDTQYF
>TRBJ1-1|NA|NA|TRBV18
TGTGCCAGCTCACCGTCGGACACTGAAGCTTTCTTT
CASSPSDTEAFF
>TRBJ2-7|TRBD2|NA|TRBV9
TGTGCCAGCAGCGCCGGGACTACCAACTACGAGCAGTACTTC
CASSAGTTNYEQYF
>TRBJ1-4|NA|NA|TRBV28
TGTGCCAGCAGTCCCTTGGACAGTTCAACTAATGAAAAACTGTTTTTT
CASSPLDSSTNEKLFF
>TRBJ2-3|NA|NA|TRBV6-6
TGTGCCAGCAGTTTGAAGGGGGGAGGCACAGATACGCAGTATTTT
CASSLKGGGTDTQYF
>TRBJ2-1|NA|NA|TRBV7-3
TGTGCCAGCAGCTCAACAGGACACAAGGGCCATGAGCAGTTCTTC
CASSSTGHKGHEQFF
>TRBJ2-1|NA|NA|TRBV21-1
TGTGCCAGCAGCAAAGAACGAGCGGGGGGCCGCGGTGAGCAGTTCTTC
CASSKERAGGRGEQFF
>TRBJ1-3|NA|NA|TRBV9
TGTGCCAGCAGCGTCGGGGATTTAGGAAACACCATATATTTT
CASSVGDLGNTIYF
>TRBJ2-1|NA|NA|TRBV7-8
TGTGCCAGCAGCAACCCAAATGAGCAGTTCTTC
CASSNPNEQFF
>TRBJ1-2|NA|NA|TRBV5-6
TGTGCCAGCAGCTTCCCGAGCCCTAACTATGGCTACACCTTC
CASSFPSPNYGYTF
>TRBJ2-3|NA|NA|TRBV28
TGTGCCAGCAGCCCACCAGTTAGCACAGATACGCAGTATTTT
CASSPPVSTDTQYF
>TRBJ2-3|NA|NA|TRBV4-1
TGCGCCAGCAGCCAGGCCCCTATCACAGATACGCAGTATTTT
CASSQAPITDTQYF
>TRBJ1-4|TRBD1|few|TRBV7-9
TGTGCCAGCAGTCATTTTCGGGACAGGAAGGAAAAACTGTTTTTT
CASSHFRDRKEKLFF
>TRBJ2-3|NA|NA|TRBV4-2
TGTGCCAGCAGCCAAGACAGGGATACGCAGTATTTT
CASSQDRDTQYF
>TRBJ2-1|NA|once|TRBV11-3
TGTACCAGCAGCTTAACGGGGGATAATGAGCAGTTCTTC
CTSSLTGDNEQFF
>TRBJ2-7|TRBD2|NA|TRBV29-1
TGCAGCGTTGGACTAGCGGGGAGGTACGAGCAGTACTTC
CSVGLAGRYEQYF
>TRBJ2-1|TRBD2|NA|TRBV7-2
TGTGCCAGCAGGGAGACTAGCGAGTACAATGAGCAGTTCTTC
CASRETSEYNEQFF
>TRBJ1-2|TRBD1|NA|TRBV15
TGTGCCACCAGCCCGGACAGGGATAGGGATGGCTACACCTTC
CATSPDRDRDGYTF